The entry below describes one T cell receptor beta chain. The data are from a study of control samples from healthy donors and cancer patients. Profiling relied on immunoSEQ multiplex PCR, and the TCRdb table lists in-frame clones only, not all of them. The sample records approximately 58,000 clones, approximately 86% being singletons. Between the trimmed V and J ends, which lost 5 bases and 0 bases, there was a span of 7 bases. This CDR3 is built from 13 residues. The V gene's germline CDR1 is MDHEN and CDR2 SYDVKM. Sequencing input: PBMCs. The chain has TRBV28 and TRBJ1-2; D is unresolved. The receptor was isolated from a man in his 60s with head and neck cancer. CDR3 loop: CASSPQANYGYTF. For the CDR3, the DNA is TGTGCCAGCAGTCCTCAAGCTAACTATGGCTACACCTTC.